Shown below are 26 T cell receptor beta chains from a single sample sequenced in a study of neoadjuvant anti-PD-1 for oral cavity cancer (dated by TCRdb to 2020 to 2022). The receptor library was made with the immunoSEQ multiplex PCR assay. TCRdb mirrors the immuneACCESS table, restricted to in-frame sequences. Some clones are absent from its copies; in checked studies, under half trace to an unresolved V gene, and the reason for the others is unknown. The sample records about 14,000 clones, about 76% of which are singletons. Roughly 2.9% of the sample lies in the top ten. The sample's time point, from its label and the paper: after neoadjuvant nivolumab, at surgical resection. The sequences come from PBMCs, collected after nivolumab (anti-PD-1) treatment. The receptors come from a person aged 40 to 85 with oral cavity squamous cell carcinoma.

The chain joins TRBV19 to TRBJ2-1, with 12 bases that match TRBD2. Germline values: CDR1 LNHDA, CDR2 SQIVND (reference sequence). J gave up 5 bases and V 3 bases, and 14 bases lay outside the gene matches. The CDR3 is made up of 19 amino acids. The CDR3 DNA is TGTGCCAGTAGTATCTTGGGGGCTAGCGGGAGGGCCGAGAACAATGAGCAGTTCTTC. Translating gives CASSILGASGRAENNEQFF.

The rearrangement joins TRBV7-6 to TRBJ2-5, with D unclear. In germline, CDR1 is SGHVS, CDR2 FNYEAQ. V was cut by 0 bases and J by 5 bases, with 4 bases left in between. The CDR3 is made up of 12 amino acids. The CDR3 coding sequence is TGTGCCAGCAGCTTAGCTGAGGAGACCCAGTACTTC. This sequence encodes CASSLAEETQYF.

V and J are TRBV30 and TRBJ2-1; 8 bases match TRBD1. The CDR3 contains 15 residues. V gave up 1 base and J gave up 5 bases; unmatched junction bases: 7. The V gene's germline CDR1 is GTSNPN and CDR2 SVGIG (reference sequence). The CDR3 DNA reads TGTGCCTGGAGTGCAATGGGACAGGCTAACAATGAGCAGTTCTTC. This sequence encodes CAWSAMGQANNEQFF.

The chain links TRBV10-3 to TRBJ2-3; TRBD2 matches 8 bases. The CDR3 consists of 15 residues. Germline loops: CDR1 ENHRY, CDR2 SYGVKD. The trim removed 6 bases at V and 3 bases at J, leaving 8 bases unmatched. CDR3 sequence reads: CAIRGTGLATDTQYF. DNA of the CDR3: TGTGCCATCAGGGGCACTGGACTAGCAACAGATACGCAGTATTTT.

The rearrangement uses TRBV7-8 and TRBJ2-2, with D perhaps TRBD2 (6 bases). The length of the CDR3 is 15 residues. Per the germline V gene, CDR1 is SGHVS and CDR2 is FQNEAQ. The ends were cut back, 8 bases at V and 0 bases at J, with 13 bases in the middle. The CDR3 DNA reads TGTGCCAGCGGGGACTTCCCTTCGAACACCGGGGAGCTGTTTTTT. This codes for CASGDFPSNTGELFF.

The chain employs TRBV4-1 and TRBJ2-7; perhaps TRBD2 as D (5 bases). The germline CDR1 and CDR2 sequences are MGHRA and YSYEKL. This CDR3 contains 14 residues. V lost 1 base, J lost 3 bases, and 10 bases lay in between. The CDR3 loop reads CASSQAAADYEQYF. The CDR3 nucleotides read TGCGCCAGCAGCCAAGCAGCGGCGGACTACGAGCAGTACTTC.

This clone was seen just once. The V and J genes are TRBV6-5 and TRBJ1-5, with D unresolved. CDR3 length equals 14 residues. The germline gives CDR1 MNHEY, CDR2 SVGAGI. V lost 8 bases to trimming and J lost 5 bases, with 16 bases between them. In DNA, the CDR3 is TGTGCCAGCCGAAACAGAGTGGGAGATCAGCCCCAGCATTTT. Its protein is CASRNRVGDQPQHF.

The rearrangement links TRBV11-3 to TRBJ2-2; D gene ambiguous. This CDR3 region has 15 residues. With 5 bases removed from V and 0 bases from J, the gap between germline ends came to 10 bases. Germline CDR1 is SGHNT and CDR2 is YENEEA. Here the CDR3 reads CASSSRNANTGELFF. CDR3 in DNA: TGTGCCAGCAGCAGCCGCAACGCGAACACCGGGGAGCTGTTTTTT.

This chain joins TRBV25-1 and TRBJ1-3; D is unresolved. Trimming shortened V by 4 bases and J by 9 bases, and 7 bases separated the two germline ends. Germline V gene data show CDR1 as MGHDK and CDR2 as SYGVNS. This CDR3 has 11 amino acids. CDR3 nucleotide sequence: TGTGCCAGCAGTGGAACCAGCACCATATATTTT. This translates into CASSGTSTIYF.

This chain joins TRBV18 and TRBJ2-7; TRBD2 aligns across 13 bases. V gave up 5 bases and J gave up 4 bases; unmatched junction bases: 2. Germline V gene lookup returns CDR1 KGHSH and CDR2 LQKENI. This CDR3 spans 14 amino acids. CDR3 region: CASSRLAGGYEQYF. The CDR3 DNA reads as TGTGCCAGCTCAAGACTAGCGGGAGGTTACGAGCAGTACTTC.

V and J are TRBV5-6 and TRBJ2-2, with 9 bases fitting TRBD1. Germline loops: CDR1 SGHDT, CDR2 YYEEEE. V lost 4 bases to trimming and J lost 7 bases; unmatched junction nucleotides: 14. The CDR3 length is 17 residues. As DNA, the CDR3 is TGTGCCAGCAGCCCACGGGGCCGACAGGGGGTGAGCGGGGAGCTGTTTTTT. Protein sequence: CASSPRGRQGVSGELFF.

The chain is built from TRBV6-5 and TRBJ1-1, with D unresolved. Between the trimmed V and J ends, which lost 2 bases and 8 bases, there was a span of 12 bases. The CDR3 covers 13 residues. The V gene's germline CDR1 is MNHEY and CDR2 SVGAGI. This CDR3 reads CASSYKEFTEAFF. In DNA, the CDR3 is TGTGCCAGCAGTTACAAGGAGTTCACCGAAGCTTTCTTT.

The chain joins TRBV5-5 to TRBJ1-5; D gene unclear. With 0 bases removed from V and 4 bases from J, the gap between germline ends came to 8 bases. The CDR3 has 14 residues. CDR1 is SGHKS, CDR2 YYEKEE, per germline (reference sequence). CDR3 sequence (DNA): TGTGCCAGCAGCTTGGGCCCGTTTAATCAGCCCCAGCATTTT. Translation: CASSLGPFNQPQHF.

J is TRBJ2-7 and V is TRBV4-1; unclear D gene. The CDR3 spans 13 residues. V gave up 3 bases and J gave up 0 bases, with 6 bases separating them. CDR1 is MGHRA and CDR2 is YSYEKL in the germline V gene. The CDR3 loop reads CASSHGVSYEQYF. DNA of the CDR3: TGCGCCAGCAGCCATGGCGTCTCCTACGAGCAGTACTTC.

V is TRBV28 and J is TRBJ1-4; tentatively, D is TRBD1 (6 bases). The germline V gene encodes CDR1 MDHEN and CDR2 SYDVKM. The CDR3 loop spans 14 amino acids. The ends were cut back, 7 bases at V and 8 bases at J, with 17 bases in the middle. The CDR3 DNA reads TGTGCCAGCACCCGATGGGACAATCGGGAAAAACTGTTTTTT. Translating it yields CASTRWDNREKLFF.

The rearrangement joins TRBV6-4 to TRBJ1-1; D is perhaps TRBD1 (6 bases). Per the germline V gene, CDR1 is MRHNA and CDR2 is SNTAGT. The CDR3 is 13 residues long. V shed 6 bases and J shed 4 bases, with 12 bases lying between them. The CDR3, as DNA: TGTGCCAGCAGCCAACAGGGAAGCACTGAAGCTTTCTTT. Amino acids: CASSQQGSTEAFF.

The rearrangement joins TRBV25-1 to TRBJ2-7; D unresolved. The CDR3 runs to 14 residues. Germline-derived CDR1 and CDR2 are MGHDK and SYGVNS. Trimming left V 3 bases short and J 0 bases short, with 9 bases between. The CDR3 protein is CASSDPSLSYEQYF. The CDR3 DNA is TGTGCCAGCAGTGACCCAAGCCTCTCCTACGAGCAGTACTTC.

This rearrangement joins TRBV6-6 to TRBJ2-3; D is unclear. Looked up from germline, CDR1 is MNHNY and CDR2 is SVGAGI (reference sequence). Deletions cut 6 bases from V and 4 bases from J, with 8 bases between. The CDR3 has 12 amino acids. In DNA, the CDR3 is TGTGCCAGCAGACTAAGGGCAGATACGCAGTATTTT. Residues: CASRLRADTQYF.

V and J are TRBV19 and TRBJ2-1; tentative D call: TRBD2 (5 bases). The germline V and J ends were trimmed by 3 bases and 2 bases, with 11 bases remaining between them. From germline, CDR1 is LNHDA and CDR2 SQIVND (reference sequence). The CDR3 is 15 residues long. CDR3 nucleotide sequence: TGTGCCAGTAGTATCCTAAGCGGTCCCTACAATGAGCAGTTCTTC. Residues: CASSILSGPYNEQFF.

The chain joins TRBV15 to TRBJ2-6; D is unresolved. The CDR3 is 16 residues long. Germline V gives CDR1 LNHNV, CDR2 YYDKDF (reference sequence). V gave up 1 base and J gave up 0 bases, with 7 bases separating them. CDR3 nucleotide sequence: TGTGCCACCAGCAGAGGTGGGGTCTCTGGGGCCAACGTCCTGACTTTC. This codes for CATSRGGVSGANVLTF. Drawing the rest from reference TRBV15 and TRBJ2-6, the complete variable domain is DAMVIQNPRYQVTQFGKPVTLSCSQTLNHNVMYWYQQKSSQAPKLLFHYYDKDFNNEADTPDNFQSRRPNTSFCFLDIRSPGLGDTAMYLCATSRGGVSGANVLTFGAGSRLTVL.

V gene TRBV19 combines with J gene TRBJ1-1; D remains unclear. The CDR3 extends over 13 amino acids. In germline, CDR1 is LNHDA, CDR2 SQIVND (reference sequence). Trimming stripped 7 bases from V and 5 bases from J, with 14 bases between. CDR3 coding DNA: TGTGCCAGTAATGATTTGGGAGGAACTGAAGCTTTCTTT. Its protein product is CASNDLGGTEAFF.

This chain uses TRBV6-6 with TRBJ2-2; D possibly corresponds to TRBD1 (5 bases). From germline, CDR1 is MNHNY and CDR2 SVGAGI (reference sequence). V lost 0 bases and J 3 bases, leaving 8 bases between the germline ends. The CDR3 has 15 residues. The CDR3 DNA reads TGTGCCAGCAGTTACTCGTCCAGGGACACCGGGGAGCTGTTTTTT. Amino acid sequence: CASSYSSRDTGELFF.

The rearrangement joins TRBV5-1 to TRBJ2-2, with D tentatively TRBD1 (5 bases). The CDR3 runs 15 residues. The germline V gene encodes CDR1 SGHRS and CDR2 YFSETQ. V shed 1 base and J shed 0 bases, with 7 bases lying between them. In DNA, the CDR3 is TGCGCCAGCAGCTTGATGGGGCCGAACACCGGGGAGCTGTTTTTT. Protein sequence: CASSLMGPNTGELFF.

The chain recombines TRBV6-5 with TRBJ1-1; a possible D gene is TRBD1 (5 bases). The length of the CDR3 is 14 residues. The V gene's germline CDR1 is MNHEY and CDR2 SVGAGI. V was pared by 2 bases and J by 1 base, with 8 bases between. The CDR3 spells CASSYLGGNTEAFF. The CDR3 DNA reads as TGTGCCAGCAGTTACCTGGGGGGGAACACTGAAGCTTTCTTT.

J is TRBJ2-7 and V is TRBV30; tentative D call: TRBD2 (6 bases). V was clipped by 0 bases and J by 6 bases, with 15 bases between them. Germline CDR1 is GTSNPN and CDR2 is SVGIG (reference sequence). There are 14 residues in the CDR3. CDR3 coding DNA: TGTGCCTGGAGTGTAACGGCGGGGATCGGCGAGCAGTACTTC. Its protein is CAWSVTAGIGEQYF.

The chain joins TRBV7-9 to TRBJ2-7, with TRBD2 matching over 7 bases. Losses at the gene ends were 1 base for V and 2 bases for J; bases not matched to a gene: 11. This CDR3 spans 17 amino acids. CDR1 and CDR2 from the germline V gene are SEHNR and FQNEAQ (reference sequence). The DNA of the CDR3 is TGTGCCAGCAGCTTAGGTTCGGCGGGAGCGAACCCCTACGAGCAGTACTTC. Translated, it gives CASSLGSAGANPYEQYF.